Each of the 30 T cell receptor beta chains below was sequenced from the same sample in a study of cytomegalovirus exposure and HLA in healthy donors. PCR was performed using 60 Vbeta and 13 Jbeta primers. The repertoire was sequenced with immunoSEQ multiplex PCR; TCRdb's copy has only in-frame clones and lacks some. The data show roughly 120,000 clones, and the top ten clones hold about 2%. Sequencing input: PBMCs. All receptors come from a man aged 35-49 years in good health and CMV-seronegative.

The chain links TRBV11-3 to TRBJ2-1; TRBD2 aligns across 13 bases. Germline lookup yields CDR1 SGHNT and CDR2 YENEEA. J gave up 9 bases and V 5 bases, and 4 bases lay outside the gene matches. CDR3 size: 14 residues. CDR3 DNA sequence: TGTGCCAGCAGCCGGACTAGCGGGAGCGTTGAGCAGTTCTTC. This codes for CASSRTSGSVEQFF.

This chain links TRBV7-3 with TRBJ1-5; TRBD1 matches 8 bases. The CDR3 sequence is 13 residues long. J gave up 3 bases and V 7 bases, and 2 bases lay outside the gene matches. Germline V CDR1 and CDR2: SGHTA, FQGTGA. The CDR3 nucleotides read TGTGCCAGCACGGACAGGGCCAATCAGCCCCAGCATTTT. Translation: CASTDRANQPQHF.

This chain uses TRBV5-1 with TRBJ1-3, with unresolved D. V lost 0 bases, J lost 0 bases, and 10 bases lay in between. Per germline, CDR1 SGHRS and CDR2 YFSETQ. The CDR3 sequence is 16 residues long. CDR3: CASSLAGTASGNTIYF. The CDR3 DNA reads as TGCGCCAGCAGCTTGGCTGGTACAGCCTCTGGAAACACCATATATTTT.

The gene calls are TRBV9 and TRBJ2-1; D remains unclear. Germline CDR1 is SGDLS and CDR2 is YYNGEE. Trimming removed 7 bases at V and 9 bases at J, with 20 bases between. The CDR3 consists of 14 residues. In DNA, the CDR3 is TGTGCCAGCTCGCCGGGTTTCTCCGGCGGTGAGCAGTTCTTC. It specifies CASSPGFSGGEQFF.

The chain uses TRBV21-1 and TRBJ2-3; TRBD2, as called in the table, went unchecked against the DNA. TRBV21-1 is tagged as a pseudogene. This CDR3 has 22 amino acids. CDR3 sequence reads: CASSKVSGYRPRVPIAADTQYF. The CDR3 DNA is TGTGCCAGCAGCAAAGTTAGCGGCTATAGGCCCCGGGTCCCTATAGCGGCAGATACGCAGTATTTT.

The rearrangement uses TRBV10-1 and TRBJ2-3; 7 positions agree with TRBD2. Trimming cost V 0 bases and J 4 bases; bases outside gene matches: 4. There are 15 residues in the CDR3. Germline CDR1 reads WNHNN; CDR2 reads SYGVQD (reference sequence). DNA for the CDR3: TGCGCCAGCAGTGAGTCTCAGGGAGGGGCAGATACGCAGTATTTT. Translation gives CASSESQGGADTQYF.

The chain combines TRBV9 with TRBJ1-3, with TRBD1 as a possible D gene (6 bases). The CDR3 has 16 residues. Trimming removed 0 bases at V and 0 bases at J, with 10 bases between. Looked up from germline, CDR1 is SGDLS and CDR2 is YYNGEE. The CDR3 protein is CASSVVDSISGNTIYF. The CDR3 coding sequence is TGTGCCAGCAGCGTAGTGGACAGCATCTCTGGAAACACCATATATTTT.

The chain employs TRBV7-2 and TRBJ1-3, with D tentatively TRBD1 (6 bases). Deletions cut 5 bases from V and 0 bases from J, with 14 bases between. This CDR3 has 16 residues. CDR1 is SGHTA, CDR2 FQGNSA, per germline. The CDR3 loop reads CASSRGGSLSGNTIYF. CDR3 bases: TGTGCCAGCAGCAGGGGGGGCTCTCTCTCTGGAAACACCATATATTTT.

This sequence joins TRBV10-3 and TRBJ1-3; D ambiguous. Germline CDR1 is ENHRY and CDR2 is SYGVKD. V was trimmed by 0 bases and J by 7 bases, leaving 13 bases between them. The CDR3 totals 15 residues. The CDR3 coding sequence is TGTGCCATCAGTGAGTCTGCTTCCTTCCGGAACACCATATATTTT. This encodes CAISESASFRNTIYF.

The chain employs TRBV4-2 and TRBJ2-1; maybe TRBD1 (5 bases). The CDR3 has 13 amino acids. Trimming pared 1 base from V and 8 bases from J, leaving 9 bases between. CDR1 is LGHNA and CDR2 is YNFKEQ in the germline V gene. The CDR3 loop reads CASSQGAGYEQFF. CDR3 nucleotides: TGTGCCAGCAGCCAAGGGGCAGGGTATGAGCAGTTCTTC.

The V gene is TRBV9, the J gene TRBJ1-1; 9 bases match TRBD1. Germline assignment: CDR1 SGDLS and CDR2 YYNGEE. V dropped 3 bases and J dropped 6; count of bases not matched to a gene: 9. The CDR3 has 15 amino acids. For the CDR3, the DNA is TGTGCCAGCAGCGCACAGGGGGCAGGAGCGGCTGAAGCTTTCTTT. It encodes CASSAQGAGAAEAFF.

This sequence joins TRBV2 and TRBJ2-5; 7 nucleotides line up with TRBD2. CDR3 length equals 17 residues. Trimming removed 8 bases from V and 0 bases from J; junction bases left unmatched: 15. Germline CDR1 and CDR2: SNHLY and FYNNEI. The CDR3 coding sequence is TGTGCCAGCCGCCTACCCGAAGTAGCGGGCAACCAAGAGACCCAGTACTTC. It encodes CASRLPEVAGNQETQYF.

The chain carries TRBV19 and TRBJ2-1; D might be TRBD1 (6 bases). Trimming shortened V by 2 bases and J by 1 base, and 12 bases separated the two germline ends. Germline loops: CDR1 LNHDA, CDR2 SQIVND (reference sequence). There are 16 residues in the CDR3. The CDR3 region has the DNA TGTGCCAGTAGTATAATTCCGAGGGGGTCCTACAATGAGCAGTTCTTC. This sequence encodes CASSIIPRGSYNEQFF.

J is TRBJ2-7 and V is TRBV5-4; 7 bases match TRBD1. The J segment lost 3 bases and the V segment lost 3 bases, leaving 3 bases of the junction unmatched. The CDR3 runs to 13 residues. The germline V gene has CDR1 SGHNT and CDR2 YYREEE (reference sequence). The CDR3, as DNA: TGTGCCAGCAGCTCGAGGGACAGCTACGAGCAGTACTTC. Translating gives CASSSRDSYEQYF.

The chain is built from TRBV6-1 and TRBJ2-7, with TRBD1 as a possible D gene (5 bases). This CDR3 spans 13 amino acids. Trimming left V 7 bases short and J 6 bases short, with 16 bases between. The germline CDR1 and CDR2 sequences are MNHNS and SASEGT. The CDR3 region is CASIQRWGGEQYF. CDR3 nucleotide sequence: TGTGCCAGCATCCAAAGGTGGGGCGGCGAGCAGTACTTC.

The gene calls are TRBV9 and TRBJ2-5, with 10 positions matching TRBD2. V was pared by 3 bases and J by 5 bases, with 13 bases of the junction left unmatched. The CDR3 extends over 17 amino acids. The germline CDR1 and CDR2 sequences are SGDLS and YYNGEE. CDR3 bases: TGTGCCAGCAGCGCCCCCGGAGCGGGAGGGCCCGGGGAGACCCAGTACTTC. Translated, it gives CASSAPGAGGPGETQYF.

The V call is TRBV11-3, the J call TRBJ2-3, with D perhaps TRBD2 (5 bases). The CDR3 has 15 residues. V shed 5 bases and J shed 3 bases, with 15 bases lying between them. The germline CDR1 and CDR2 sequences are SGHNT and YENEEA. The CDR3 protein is CASSPGGVVTDTQYF. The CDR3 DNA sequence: TGTGCCAGCAGCCCAGGAGGCGTGGTGACAGATACGCAGTATTTT. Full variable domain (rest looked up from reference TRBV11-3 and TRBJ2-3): EAGVVQSPRYKIIEKKQPVAFWCNPISGHNTLYWYLQNLGQGPELLIRYENEEAVDDSQLPKDRFSAERLKGVDSTLKIQPAELGDSAVYLCASSPGGVVTDTQYFGPGTRLTVL.

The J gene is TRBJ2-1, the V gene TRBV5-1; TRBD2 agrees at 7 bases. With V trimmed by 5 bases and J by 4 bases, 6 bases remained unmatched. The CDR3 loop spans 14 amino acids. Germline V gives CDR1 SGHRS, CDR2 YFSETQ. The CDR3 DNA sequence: TGCGCCAGCAGGGCCGGGACTATTTACAATGAGCAGTTCTTC. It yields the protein CASRAGTIYNEQFF.

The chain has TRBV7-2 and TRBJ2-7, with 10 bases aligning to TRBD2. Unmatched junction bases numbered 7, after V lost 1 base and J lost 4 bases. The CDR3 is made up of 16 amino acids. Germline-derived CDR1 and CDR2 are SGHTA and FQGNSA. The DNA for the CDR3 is TGTGCCAGCAGCTTAGTGTCCCTAGCGGGAGTGTACGAGCAGTACTTC. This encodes CASSLVSLAGVYEQYF.

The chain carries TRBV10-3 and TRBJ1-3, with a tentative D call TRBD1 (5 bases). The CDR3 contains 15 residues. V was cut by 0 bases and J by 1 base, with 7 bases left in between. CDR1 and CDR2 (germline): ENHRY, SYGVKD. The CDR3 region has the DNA TGTGCCATCAGTGAGTCGGGGGGGTCTGGAAACACCATATATTTT. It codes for CAISESGGSGNTIYF.

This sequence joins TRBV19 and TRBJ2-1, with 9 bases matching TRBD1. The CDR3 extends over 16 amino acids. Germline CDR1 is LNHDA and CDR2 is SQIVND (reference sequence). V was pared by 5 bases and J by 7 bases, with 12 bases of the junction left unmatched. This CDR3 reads CASSVTGGVSVNEQFF. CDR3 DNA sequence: TGTGCCAGTAGTGTAACAGGGGGCGTTTCGGTGAATGAGCAGTTCTTC.

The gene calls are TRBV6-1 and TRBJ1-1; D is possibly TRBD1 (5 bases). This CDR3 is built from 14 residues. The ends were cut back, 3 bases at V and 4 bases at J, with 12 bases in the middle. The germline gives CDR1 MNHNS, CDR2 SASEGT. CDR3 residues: CASSDRVEFTEAFF. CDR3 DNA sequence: TGTGCCAGCAGTGACAGGGTGGAGTTCACTGAAGCTTTCTTT.

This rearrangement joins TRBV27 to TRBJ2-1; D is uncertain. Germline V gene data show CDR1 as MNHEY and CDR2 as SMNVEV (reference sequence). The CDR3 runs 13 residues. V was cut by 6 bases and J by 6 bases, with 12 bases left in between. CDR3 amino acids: CASRQHVGNEQFF. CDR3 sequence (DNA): TGTGCCAGCAGGCAACACGTTGGCAATGAGCAGTTCTTC.

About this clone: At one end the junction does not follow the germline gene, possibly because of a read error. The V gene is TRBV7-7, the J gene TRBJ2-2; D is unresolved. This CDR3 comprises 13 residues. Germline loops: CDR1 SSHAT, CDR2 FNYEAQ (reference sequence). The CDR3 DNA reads TGTGCTAGCAGCCCGAAGCCGAGAGGGGAGCTGTTTTTT. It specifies CASSPKPRGELFF.

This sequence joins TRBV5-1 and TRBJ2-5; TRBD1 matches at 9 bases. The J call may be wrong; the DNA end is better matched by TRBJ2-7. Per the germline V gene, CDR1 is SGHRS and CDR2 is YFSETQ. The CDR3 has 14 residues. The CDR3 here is CASSLGDRAGEQYF. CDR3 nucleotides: TGCGCCAGCAGCTTGGGGGACAGGGCCGGCGAGCAGTACTTC.

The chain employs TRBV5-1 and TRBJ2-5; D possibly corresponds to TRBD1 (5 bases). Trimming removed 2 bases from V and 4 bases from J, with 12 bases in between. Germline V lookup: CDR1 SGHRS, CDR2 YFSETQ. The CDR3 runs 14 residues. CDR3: CASSLTGGRETQYF. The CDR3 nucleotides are TGCGCCAGCAGCTTAACAGGTGGACGAGAGACCCAGTACTTC.

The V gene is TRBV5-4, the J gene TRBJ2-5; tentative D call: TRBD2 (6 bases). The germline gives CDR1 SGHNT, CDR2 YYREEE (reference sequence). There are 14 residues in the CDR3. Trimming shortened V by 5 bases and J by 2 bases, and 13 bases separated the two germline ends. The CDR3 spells CASSRGGMQETQYF. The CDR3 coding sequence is TGTGCCAGCAGTCGAGGAGGGATGCAAGAGACCCAGTACTTC.

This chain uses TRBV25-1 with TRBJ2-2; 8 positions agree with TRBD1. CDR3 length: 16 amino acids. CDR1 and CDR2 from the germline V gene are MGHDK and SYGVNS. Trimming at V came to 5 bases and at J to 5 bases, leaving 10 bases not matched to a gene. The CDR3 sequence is CASSSPDRGRTGELFF. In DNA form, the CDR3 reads TGTGCCAGCAGTTCCCCCGACAGGGGCCGAACCGGGGAGCTGTTTTTT.

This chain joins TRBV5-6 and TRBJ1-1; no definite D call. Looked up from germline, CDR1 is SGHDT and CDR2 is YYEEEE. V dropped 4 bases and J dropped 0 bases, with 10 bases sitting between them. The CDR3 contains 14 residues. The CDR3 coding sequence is TGTGCCAGCAGCCTGGAAACAGTGAACACTGAAGCTTTCTTT. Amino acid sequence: CASSLETVNTEAFF.

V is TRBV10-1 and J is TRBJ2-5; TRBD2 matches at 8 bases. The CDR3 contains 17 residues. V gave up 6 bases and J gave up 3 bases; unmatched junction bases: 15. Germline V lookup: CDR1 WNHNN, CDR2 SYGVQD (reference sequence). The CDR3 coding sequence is TGCGCCAGCAGCGAGACCACACCGGGACTAGGGGAAGAGACCCAGTACTTC. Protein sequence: CASSETTPGLGEETQYF.